Below are 3 T cell receptor beta chains sequenced from a single sample in a study of glioma-infiltrating T cells after dendritic cell vaccination. Here immunoSEQ multiplex PCR was the method, and the copy in TCRdb shows in-frame clones only, minus some. The data contain roughly 56,000 clones, approximately 87% of them seen just once; the ten biggest clones take up about 8.1%. Noted time point: after dendritic cell vaccination, including at tumor progression/relapse. The specimen comprised blood, sampled after dendritic cell vaccination. The receptors stem from a human donor with glioblastoma.

V usage is TRBV18 and J usage is TRBJ2-7, with TRBD1 matching over 7 bases. V was pared by 4 bases and J by 2 bases, with 14 bases of the junction left unmatched. The CDR3 covers 17 residues. Germline V CDR1 and CDR2: KGHSH, LQKENI. The CDR3 protein is CASSRRTGTTQTYEQYF. CDR3 nucleotide sequence: TGTGCCAGCTCACGGAGGACAGGAACCACCCAAACCTACGAGCAGTACTTC.

The V call is TRBV19, the J call TRBJ1-1, with D uncertain. CDR1 LNHDA and CDR2 SQIVND come from the germline V gene (reference sequence). Trimming shortened V by 6 bases and J by 1 base, and 9 bases separated the two germline ends. CDR3 length: 13 residues. The CDR3 nucleotides are TGTGCCAGTAGCGTACAGCCGAACACTGAAGCTTTCTTT. Protein sequence: CASSVQPNTEAFF.

V and J are TRBV7-2 and TRBJ2-3, with D unclear. CDR1 and CDR2 (germline): SGHTA, FQGNSA. V was shortened by 5 bases and J by 10 bases, with 13 bases between the two germline ends. The CDR3 length is 12 residues. Here the CDR3 DNA reads TGTGCCAGCAGCCTAATCCCGGGTGCGCAGTATTTT. Translating gives CASSLIPGAQYF.